The rows below give T cell receptor beta chains drawn from one sample of a study of blood T cell repertoires in COVID-19. Libraries were prepared by immunoSEQ multiplex PCR; TCRdb keeps only in-frame clonotypes and omits some of them. The table has about 310,000 clones, 90% seen once; the top ten hold more than 0.85%. The sample consisted of peripheral blood. The receptors come from a middle-aged woman with COVID-19, enrolled during active disease. The CDR3 runs from the conserved cysteine through the conserved F or W. Each record gives: CDR3 DNA, CDR3 protein, clone size, V gene, D gene, J gene. The D gene is left open where the match is weak. The size entry is marked missing in some rows and otherwise reads once, few, many or a size class.

DNA: TGTGCCAGCAGCGTACCCGGGACAGGGGCGAATGAGCAGTTCTTC
CDR3: CASSVPGTGANEQFF
size: .
V: TRBV5-4
D: TRBD1
J: TRBJ2-1

DNA: TGTGCCAGCAGCCCCCTCCGAGAGACCCAGTACTTC
CDR3: CASSPLRETQYF
size: .
V: TRBV7-9
D: .
J: TRBJ2-5

DNA: TGTGCCAGCAGTCAACACGTTAGGCAGGCCCTCTATGGCTACACCTTC
CDR3: CASSQHVRQALYGYTF
size: .
V: TRBV27
D: .
J: TRBJ1-2

DNA: TGTGCCAGCAGCCCTGGAGGCCGTACGCAGTATTTT
CDR3: CASSPGGRTQYF
size: .
V: TRBV28
D: .
J: TRBJ2-3

DNA: TGTGCCTGGAGTGCCACTTACGAGCAGTACTTC
CDR3: CAWSATYEQYF
size: .
V: TRBV30
D: .
J: TRBJ2-7

DNA: TGTGCCAGCAGTTTAAGTGCAGTGAGGGACACTGAAGCTTTCTTT
CDR3: CASSLSAVRDTEAFF
size: .
V: TRBV28
D: .
J: TRBJ1-1

DNA: TGTGCCAGCAGGAGAGGGGGCCTCTACGAGCAGTACTTC
CDR3: CASRRGGLYEQYF
size: .
V: TRBV27
D: TRBD1
J: TRBJ2-7

DNA: TGTGCCAGCAGCCAGGGGACAGGGAATTCACCCCTCCACTTT
CDR3: CASSQGTGNSPLHF
size: .
V: TRBV5-4
D: TRBD1
J: TRBJ1-6

DNA: TGTGCCAGTAGCCTACAGGGTTTCAATGAAAAACTGTTTTTT
CDR3: CASSLQGFNEKLFF
size: .
V: TRBV19
D: .
J: TRBJ1-4

DNA: TGTGCCAGCAGAACCGGGACAGGGAACACTGAAGCTTTCTTT
CDR3: CASRTGTGNTEAFF
size: once
V: TRBV5-6
D: TRBD1
J: TRBJ1-1

DNA: TGTGCCAGCACCTTCCGGGACAGGGTTGACTCTGGGGCCAACGTCCTGACTTTC
CDR3: CASTFRDRVDSGANVLTF
size: .
V: TRBV7-6
D: TRBD1
J: TRBJ2-6

DNA: TGTGCCAGCAGCCAAGTCGCCCGGGTATCCTATAATTCACCCCTCCACTTT
CDR3: CASSQVARVSYNSPLHF
size: .
V: TRBV3-1/TRBV3-2
D: .
J: TRBJ1-6

DNA: TGTGCCAGCAGTTTATCGGAGTATGGCTACACCTTC
CDR3: CASSLSEYGYTF
size: .
V: TRBV28
D: .
J: TRBJ1-2

DNA: TGTGCCAGCAGTTTACCTACAGGCAACTCCTACGAGCAGTACTTC
CDR3: CASSLPTGNSYEQYF
size: .
V: TRBV28
D: .
J: TRBJ2-7

DNA: TGTGCCAGCAGTGACTCCTACAGGGGGCGTCCTGAAAAACTGTTTTTT
CDR3: CASSDSYRGRPEKLFF
size: .
V: TRBV6-4
D: TRBD1
J: TRBJ1-4

DNA: TGTGCCAGCAGCTTGGGCGGTCCCTACAATGAGCAGTTCTTC
CDR3: CASSLGGPYNEQFF
size: .
V: TRBV5-4
D: .
J: TRBJ2-1

DNA: TGTGCCAGCAGTTCCGGCGGGGGGGGCGACTATGGCTACACCTTC
CDR3: CASSSGGGGDYGYTF
size: .
V: TRBV28
D: .
J: TRBJ1-2

DNA: TGTGCCAGCAGCGCCCAGGGTTCCTATAATTCACCCCTCCACTTT
CDR3: CASSAQGSYNSPLHF
size: few
V: TRBV9
D: .
J: TRBJ1-6

DNA: TGTGCCAGCAGACCACAGGGAAGCTCCTATAATTCACCCCTCCACTTT
CDR3: CASRPQGSSYNSPLHF
size: .
V: TRBV7-2
D: .
J: TRBJ1-6

DNA: TGTGCCAGCAGCCAGGGACAGGGAGCCTACGAGCAGTACTTC
CDR3: CASSQGQGAYEQYF
size: .
V: TRBV16
D: TRBD1
J: TRBJ2-7

DNA: TGTGCCAGCAGCCAAGATCGGGAGGGCCTGGGGAATGAGCAGTTCTTC
CDR3: CASSQDREGLGNEQFF
size: once
V: TRBV3-1/TRBV3-2
D: TRBD2
J: TRBJ2-1

DNA: TGTGCCAGCATGGGGAGCAGGTCCTACGAGCAGTACTTC
CDR3: CASMGSRSYEQYF
size: .
V: TRBV12-3/TRBV12-4
D: .
J: TRBJ2-7

DNA: TGTGCCAGCAGCCTCAGACTGAACGCGAGGGATACGCAGTATTTT
CDR3: CASSLRLNARDTQYF
size: .
V: TRBV9
D: .
J: TRBJ2-3

DNA: TGCGCCAGCAGCTTGACTAGCGGGTTCAACACCGGGGAGCTGTTTTTT
CDR3: CASSLTSGFNTGELFF
size: .
V: TRBV5-1
D: TRBD2
J: TRBJ2-2

DNA: TGTGCCAGCAGTTTCCTACCTCTCCCGGGACAGGGCTACGAGCAGTACTTC
CDR3: CASSFLPLPGQGYEQYF
size: .
V: TRBV27
D: TRBD1
J: TRBJ2-7

DNA: TGTGCCAGCAGCGTAGGTAATAGGGGCACTGAAGCTTTCTTT
CDR3: CASSVGNRGTEAFF
size: .
V: TRBV9
D: .
J: TRBJ1-1

DNA: TGTGCCAGCAGCTTAGTTCGAGCGAACACCGGGGAGCTGTTTTTT
CDR3: CASSLVRANTGELFF
size: .
V: TRBV7-2
D: .
J: TRBJ2-2

DNA: TGTGCCACCAGCAGAGAGGGCCACGAGCAGTACTTC
CDR3: CATSREGHEQYF
size: .
V: TRBV15
D: .
J: TRBJ2-7

DNA: TGTGCCAGCAGCGCTCCCCGGACAGGGGGCTACGAGCAGTACTTC
CDR3: CASSAPRTGGYEQYF
size: once
V: TRBV7-9
D: TRBD1
J: TRBJ2-7

DNA: TGTGCCAGCAGCTCCTACCGGGAACGGGAAGCTTTCTTT
CDR3: CASSSYREREAFF
size: .
V: TRBV7-2
D: .
J: TRBJ1-1

DNA: TGTGCCAGCAGGACTCTTTCAAGGAACACTGAAGCTTTCTTT
CDR3: CASRTLSRNTEAFF
size: .
V: TRBV27
D: .
J: TRBJ1-1

DNA: TGCGCCAGCAGCCGTGGGACAGATCTTAATCAGCCCCAGCATTTT
CDR3: CASSRGTDLNQPQHF
size: once
V: TRBV5-1
D: TRBD1
J: TRBJ1-5

DNA: TGTGCCAGCAGCTCACAGGGGGATCAGCCCCAGCATTTT
CDR3: CASSSQGDQPQHF
size: .
V: TRBV6-6
D: TRBD1
J: TRBJ1-5

DNA: TGCGCCAGCACCAGAAATGGACAGGGCGGTGCAGATACGCAGTATTTT
CDR3: CASTRNGQGGADTQYF
size: .
V: TRBV5-1
D: TRBD1
J: TRBJ2-3

DNA: TGTGCCACCCAGAGACAGTCACTCCAGACCCAGTACTTC
CDR3: CATQRQSLQTQYF
size: .
V: TRBV10-3
D: .
J: TRBJ2-5

DNA: TGTGCCAGCAGTGGGACAGCATATCAGCCCCAGCATTTT
CDR3: CASSGTAYQPQHF
size: .
V: TRBV2
D: .
J: TRBJ1-5

DNA: TGTGCCAGCAGCTCTGTGAGCGGGAGCACAGATACGCAGTATTTT
CDR3: CASSSVSGSTDTQYF
size: .
V: TRBV7-3
D: .
J: TRBJ2-3

DNA: TGTGCCAGCAGCCCGAGACTCCTAGGGGGGGCTGGGGAGCTGTTTTTT
CDR3: CASSPRLLGGAGELFF
size: .
V: TRBV7-2
D: .
J: TRBJ2-2

DNA: TGCGCCAGCAGCTCGAGCGTGGGGGGGCGAGATGGCTACACCTTC
CDR3: CASSSSVGGRDGYTF
size: .
V: TRBV5-1
D: .
J: TRBJ1-2